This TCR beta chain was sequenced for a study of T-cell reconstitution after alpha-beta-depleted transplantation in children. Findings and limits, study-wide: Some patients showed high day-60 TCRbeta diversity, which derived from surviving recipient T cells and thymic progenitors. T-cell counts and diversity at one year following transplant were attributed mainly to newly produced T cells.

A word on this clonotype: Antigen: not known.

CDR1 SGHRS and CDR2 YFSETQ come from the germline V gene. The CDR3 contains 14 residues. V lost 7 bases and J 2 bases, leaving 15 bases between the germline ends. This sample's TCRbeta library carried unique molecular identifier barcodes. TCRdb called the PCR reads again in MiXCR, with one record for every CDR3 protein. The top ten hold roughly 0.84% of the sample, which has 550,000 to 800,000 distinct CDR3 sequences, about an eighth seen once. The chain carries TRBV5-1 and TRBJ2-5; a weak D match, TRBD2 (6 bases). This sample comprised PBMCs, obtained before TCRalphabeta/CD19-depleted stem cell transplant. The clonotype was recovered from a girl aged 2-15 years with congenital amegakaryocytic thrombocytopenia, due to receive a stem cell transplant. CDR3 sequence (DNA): TGCGCCAGCGTGCCGGGAGCAGGGCAAGAGACCCAGTACTTC. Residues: CASVPGAGQETQYF.